These 5 T cell receptor beta chains share one sample of origin, sequenced in a study of early T cells in non-severe SARS-CoV-2 infection. TCRdb recomputed calls from the 5' RACE reads with MiXCR, one row per CDR3 protein. The profile shows some 97,000 distinct CDR3 sequences, 9.5% to 11% of them singletons. The sequencing here drew on whole blood, taken at baseline. Receptor source: an adult who was a healthcare worker with PCR-confirmed SARS-CoV-2 infection or an uninfected control (not recorded which).

The chain is built from TRBV27 and TRBJ1-6, with D uncertain. CDR3 length: 13 amino acids. Germline V lookup: CDR1 MNHEY, CDR2 SMNVEV (reference sequence). With 0 bases removed from V and 6 bases from J, the gap between germline ends came to 3 bases. The CDR3 loop is CASSLSLNSPLHF. The CDR3 coding sequence is TGTGCCAGCAGTTTATCGCTTAATTCACCCCTCCACTTT.

This clonotype has just a few counts. This chain uses TRBV5-5 with TRBJ1-2; 7 nucleotides match TRBD1. V lost 2 bases to trimming and J lost 4 bases; unmatched junction nucleotides: 11. The CDR3 sequence is 16 residues long. Germline values: CDR1 SGHKS, CDR2 YYEKEE (reference sequence). In DNA form, the CDR3 reads TGTGCCAGCAGCTTAACCGGGACAGAATATACCTATGGCTACACCTTC. Amino acids: CASSLTGTEYTYGYTF.

This clonotype was detected a few times. The chain is built from TRBV10-2 and TRBJ1-1; weak D call: TRBD1 (6 bases). From germline, CDR1 is WSHSY and CDR2 SAAADI. Trimming removed 6 bases at V and 0 bases at J, with 8 bases between. The CDR3 covers 13 residues. DNA of the CDR3: TGCGCCAGCAGGCGGGACATGAACACTGAAGCTTTCTTT. Encoded protein: CASRRDMNTEAFF.

This clonotype was counted at least ten times. This rearrangement joins TRBV5-1 to TRBJ1-5; D remains ambiguous. The CDR3 spans 13 residues. V shed 0 bases and J shed 7 bases, with 8 bases lying between them. Germline CDR1 is SGHRS and CDR2 is YFSETQ. In nucleotides, the CDR3 is TGCGCCAGCAGCTTGGAAGTCGGGCAGCCCCAGCATTTT. This codes for CASSLEVGQPQHF.

V is TRBV5-5 and J is TRBJ2-5; a possible D gene is TRBD2 (5 bases). Germline CDR1 SGHKS, CDR2 YYEKEE (reference sequence). Between the trimmed V and J ends, which lost 1 base and 9 bases, there was a span of 13 bases. This CDR3 region has 13 residues. The CDR3 bases are TGTGCCAGCAGCTTGACCGGGATCGGGGCCCAGTACTTC. This encodes CASSLTGIGAQYF. Drawing the rest from reference TRBV5-5 and TRBJ2-5, the complete variable domain is DAGVTQSPTHLIKTRGQQVTLRCSPISGHKSVSWYQQVLGQGPQFIFQYYEKEERGRGNFPDRFSARQFPNYSSELNVNALLLGDSALYLCASSLTGIGAQYFGPGTRLLVL.